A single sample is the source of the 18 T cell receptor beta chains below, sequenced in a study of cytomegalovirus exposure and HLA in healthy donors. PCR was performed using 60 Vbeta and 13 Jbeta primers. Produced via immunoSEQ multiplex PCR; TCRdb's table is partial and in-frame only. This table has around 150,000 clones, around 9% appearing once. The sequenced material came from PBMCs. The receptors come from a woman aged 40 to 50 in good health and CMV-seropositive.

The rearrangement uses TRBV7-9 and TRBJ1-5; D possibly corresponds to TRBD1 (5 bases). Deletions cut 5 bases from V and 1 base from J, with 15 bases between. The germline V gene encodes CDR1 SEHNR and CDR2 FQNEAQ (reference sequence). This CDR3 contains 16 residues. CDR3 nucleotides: TGTGCCAGCAGCCCCGACGGGGGGATGAGCAATCAGCCCCAGCATTTT. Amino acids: CASSPDGGMSNQPQHF.

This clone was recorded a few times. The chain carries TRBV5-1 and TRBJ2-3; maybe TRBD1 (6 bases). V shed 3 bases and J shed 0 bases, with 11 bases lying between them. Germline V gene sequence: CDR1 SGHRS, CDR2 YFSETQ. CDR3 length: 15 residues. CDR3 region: CASSSWQGSTDTQYF. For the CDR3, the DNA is TGCGCCAGCAGCTCCTGGCAGGGGAGCACAGATACGCAGTATTTT.

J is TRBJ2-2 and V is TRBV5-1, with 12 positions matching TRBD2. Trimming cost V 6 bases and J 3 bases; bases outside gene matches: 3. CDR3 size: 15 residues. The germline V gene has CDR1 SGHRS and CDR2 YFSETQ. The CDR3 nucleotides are TGCGCCAGCACTAGCGGGGGGGCCTACACCGGGGAGCTGTTTTTT. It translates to CASTSGGAYTGELFF.

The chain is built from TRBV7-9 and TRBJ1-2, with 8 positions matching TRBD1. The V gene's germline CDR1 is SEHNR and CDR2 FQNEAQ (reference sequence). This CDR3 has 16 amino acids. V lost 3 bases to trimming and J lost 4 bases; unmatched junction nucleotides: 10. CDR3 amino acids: CASSFDQGARGYGYTF. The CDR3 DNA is TGTGCCAGCAGCTTCGATCAGGGGGCGCGGGGCTATGGCTACACCTTC.

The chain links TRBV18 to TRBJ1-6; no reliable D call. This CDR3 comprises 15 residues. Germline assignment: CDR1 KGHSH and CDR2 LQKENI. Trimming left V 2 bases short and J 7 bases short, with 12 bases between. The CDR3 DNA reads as TGTGCCAGCTCACCAAGCGGGATTCGGAATTCACCCCTCCACTTT. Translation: CASSPSGIRNSPLHF.

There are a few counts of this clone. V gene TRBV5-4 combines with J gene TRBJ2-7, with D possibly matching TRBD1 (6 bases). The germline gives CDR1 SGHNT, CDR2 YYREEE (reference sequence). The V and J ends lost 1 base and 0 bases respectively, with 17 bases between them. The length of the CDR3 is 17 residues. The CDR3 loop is CASSLSQGSFSSYEQYF. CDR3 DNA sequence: TGTGCCAGCAGCTTGAGCCAGGGGAGCTTTAGCTCCTACGAGCAGTACTTC.

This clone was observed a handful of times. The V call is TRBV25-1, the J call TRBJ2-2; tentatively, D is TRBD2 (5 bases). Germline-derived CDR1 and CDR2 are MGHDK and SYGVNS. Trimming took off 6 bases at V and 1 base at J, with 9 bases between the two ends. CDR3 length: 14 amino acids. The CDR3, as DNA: TGTGCCAGCAGGTCTGCGGGGAACACCGGGGAGCTGTTTTTT. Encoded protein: CASRSAGNTGELFF.

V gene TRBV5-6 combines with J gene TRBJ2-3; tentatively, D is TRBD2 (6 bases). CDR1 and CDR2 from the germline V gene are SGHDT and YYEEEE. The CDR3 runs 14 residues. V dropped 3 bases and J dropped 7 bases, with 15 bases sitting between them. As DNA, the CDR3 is TGTGCCAGCAGCTCCAGGCGGGGTGGAAATACGCAGTATTTT. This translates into CASSSRRGGNTQYF.

The CDR3 region is CASSSTGGLTDTQYF. The CDR3 DNA is TGTGCCAGTAGTTCCACAGGGGGCCTCACAGATACGCAGTATTTT. V usage is TRBV19 and J usage is TRBJ2-3, with TRBD1 matching over 9 bases. CDR1 and CDR2 from the germline V gene are LNHDA and SQIVND (reference sequence). V gave up 5 bases and J gave up 2 bases; unmatched junction bases: 5. This CDR3 region has 15 residues.

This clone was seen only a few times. The CDR3 loop reads CASSFSYGGGGLSTDTQYF. CDR3 sequence (DNA): TGTGCCAGCAGCTTTTCCTATGGCGGGGGGGGCCTTAGCACAGATACGCAGTATTTT. The chain employs TRBV7-2 and TRBJ2-3; the match to TRBD2 covers 9 bases. The trim removed 3 bases at V and 0 bases at J, leaving 13 bases unmatched. Germline assignment: CDR1 SGHTA and CDR2 FQGNSA. This CDR3 is 19 amino acids long.

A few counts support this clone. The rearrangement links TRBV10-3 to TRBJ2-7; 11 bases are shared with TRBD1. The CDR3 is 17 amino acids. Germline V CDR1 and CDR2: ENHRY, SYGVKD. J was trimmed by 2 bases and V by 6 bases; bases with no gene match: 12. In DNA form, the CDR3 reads TGTGCCATCAGCGGCCCGAAAGGACAGGGGGCCGCCTACGAGCAGTACTTC. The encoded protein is CAISGPKGQGAAYEQYF.

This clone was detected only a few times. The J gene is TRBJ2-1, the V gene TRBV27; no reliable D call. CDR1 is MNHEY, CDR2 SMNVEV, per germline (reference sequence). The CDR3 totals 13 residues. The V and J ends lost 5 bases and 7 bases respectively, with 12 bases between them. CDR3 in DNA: TGTGCCAGCAGTGAGGTGACGGGTAATGAGCAGTTCTTC. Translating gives CASSEVTGNEQFF.

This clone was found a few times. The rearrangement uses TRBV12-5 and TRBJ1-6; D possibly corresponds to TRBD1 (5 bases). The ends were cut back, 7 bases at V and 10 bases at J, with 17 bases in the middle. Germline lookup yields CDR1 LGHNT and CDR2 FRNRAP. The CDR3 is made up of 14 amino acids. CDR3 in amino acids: CASAQGVFGSPLHF. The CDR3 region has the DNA TGTGCTAGTGCCCAAGGGGTATTCGGCTCACCCCTCCACTTT.

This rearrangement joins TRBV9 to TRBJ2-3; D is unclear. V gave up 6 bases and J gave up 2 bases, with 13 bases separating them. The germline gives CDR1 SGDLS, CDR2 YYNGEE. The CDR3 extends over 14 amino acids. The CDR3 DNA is TGTGCCAGCAACAAGGAGCTTAACACAGATACGCAGTATTTT. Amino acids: CASNKELNTDTQYF.

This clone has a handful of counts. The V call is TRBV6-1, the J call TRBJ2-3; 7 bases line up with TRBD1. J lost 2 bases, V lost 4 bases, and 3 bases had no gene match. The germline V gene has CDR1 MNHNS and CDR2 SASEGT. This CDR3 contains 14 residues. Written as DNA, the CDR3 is TGTGCCAGCAGTGTAGACAGGGTCACAGATACGCAGTATTTT. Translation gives CASSVDRVTDTQYF.

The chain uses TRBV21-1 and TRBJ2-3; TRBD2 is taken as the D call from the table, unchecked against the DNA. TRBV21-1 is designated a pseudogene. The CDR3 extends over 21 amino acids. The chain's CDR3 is CASSKARTSGGPGSIPDTQYF. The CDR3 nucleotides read TGTGCCAGCAGCAAGGCCAGGACTAGCGGGGGCCCTGGGTCCATCCCAGATACGCAGTATTTT.

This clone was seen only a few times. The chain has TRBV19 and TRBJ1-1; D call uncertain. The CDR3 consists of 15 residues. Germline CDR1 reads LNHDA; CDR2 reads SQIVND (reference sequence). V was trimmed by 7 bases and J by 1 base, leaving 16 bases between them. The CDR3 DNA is TGTGCCAGTACCCCTTGGCTTGCACAGAACACTGAAGCTTTCTTT. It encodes CASTPWLAQNTEAFF.

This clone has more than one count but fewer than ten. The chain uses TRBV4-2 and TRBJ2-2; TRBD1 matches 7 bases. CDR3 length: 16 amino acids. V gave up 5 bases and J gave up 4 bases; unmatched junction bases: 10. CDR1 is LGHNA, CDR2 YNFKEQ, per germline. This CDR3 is CASSYQTGVSTGELFF. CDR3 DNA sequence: TGTGCCAGCAGCTACCAAACAGGGGTGAGCACCGGGGAGCTGTTTTTT.